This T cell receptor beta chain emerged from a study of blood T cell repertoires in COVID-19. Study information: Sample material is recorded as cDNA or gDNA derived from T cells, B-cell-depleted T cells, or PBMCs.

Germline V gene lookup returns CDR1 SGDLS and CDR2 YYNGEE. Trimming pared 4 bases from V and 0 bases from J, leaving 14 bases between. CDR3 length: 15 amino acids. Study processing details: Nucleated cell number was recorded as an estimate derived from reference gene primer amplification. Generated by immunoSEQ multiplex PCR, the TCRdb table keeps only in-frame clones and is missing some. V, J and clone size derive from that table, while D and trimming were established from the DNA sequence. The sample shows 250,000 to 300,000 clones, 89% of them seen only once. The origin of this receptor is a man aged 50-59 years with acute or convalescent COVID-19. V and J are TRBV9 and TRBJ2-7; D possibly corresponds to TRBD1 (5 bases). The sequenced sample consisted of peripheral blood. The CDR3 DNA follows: TGTGCCAGCAGCCTCCTCCCAGGGCACTCCTACGAGCAGTACTTC. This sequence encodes CASSLLPGHSYEQYF.